The T cell receptor beta chain under discussion was sequenced for a study of beta chain features in type 1 diabetes. Across the study: The patient and healthy donor groups were comparable for age, gender and cell yields.

CD45RO/CCR7/CD25/CD127/CD95/CD27 separated CD4+ naive, central memory, regulatory and stem cell-like memory cells by sorting. The CDR3 spans 16 residues. Sequenced material consisted of expressed TCRB transcripts (all of the isolated RNA was reverse transcribed). Clones were sequenced by immunoSEQ multiplex PCR, and TCRdb holds only the in-frame ones, with some missing. Of roughly 330,000 clones in the sample, about 10% were seen once. Sequenced input: naive CD4+ T cells from blood. The gene calls are TRBV21-1 and TRBJ2-2; the D call in the table, TRBD1, was not verified against the DNA. TRBV21-1 is a documented pseudogene. The source of this sequence is a woman under 40 in good health. CDR3 nucleotide sequence: TGTGCCAGCAGCAATGCGGGACAGGGCGGAACCGGGGAGCTGTTTTTT. Its translation is CASSNAGQGGTGELFF.